The TCR beta chain under discussion was sequenced for a study of T cells in Graves' hyperthyroidism and ophthalmopathy. Template material for amplifying TCR beta CDR3 regions consisted of RNA transcripts. In the first-round RT-PCR of the TCR CDR3, the HTBI primer set was used. TCRdb reanalysed the multiplex PCR reads using MiXCR and keeps one entry per CDR3 protein. Of 130,000 to 150,000 distinct CDR3 sequences in the sample, less than 25% were seen once. On this clonotype: This may be a read error: a much more frequent sequence differs by one nucleotide.

Germline CDR1 is MNHEY and CDR2 is SVGEGT. This CDR3 contains 16 residues. The receptor was isolated from a woman aged 50 to 60 with Graves' hyperthyroidism that later progressed to Graves' ophthalmopathy. The gene calls are TRBV6-2 or TRBV6-3 and TRBJ1-5; 7 bases map to TRBD1. The sequencing input was blood. CDR3 coding DNA: TGTGCCGGCAGTTCGACAGGGCGGTCTAGCAATCAGCCCCAGCATTTT. Protein: CAGSSTGRSSNQPQHF.